Described below is a single T cell receptor (beta chain) sequence and its context. Antigen unknown. These data originate in a study of CD8+ T cells in alopecia areata. Study-wide background: The tofacitinib course ran for 6 to 18 months and was followed by 6 months off drug. Study-wide results and caveats: Sharing of TCR sequences between patients (possibly for HLA-related reasons) was less clear than in mice. With tofacitinib ongoing, many expanded lesional clones persisted in both scalp and blood. Normal skin's resident alphabeta T cells are also sequenced in scalp samples.

Stated treatment: oral pan-JAK inhibitor, 5-10 mg twice daily. It was cDNA, reverse transcribed from extracted RNA, that served as the sequencing template. Method: immunoSEQ multiplex PCR; TCRdb's copy keeps in-frame clones and lacks some. The sample includes roughly 100,000 clones, approximately 60% seen only once; the top ten take roughly a sixth. CDR1 and CDR2 (germline): SEHNR, FQNEAQ (reference sequence). This CDR3 region has 16 residues. Germline trimming cut 1 base from V and 5 bases from J; bases unmatched to any gene: 9. This sequence was found in a human donor with alopecia areata. The chain joins TRBV7-9 to TRBJ2-7, with 9 bases aligning to TRBD1. The sequencing used CD8+ T cells sorted from blood, collected at week 4, from a patient treated with tofacitinib. CDR3 DNA sequence: TGTGCCAGCAGCTTAGTGGGGACAGGGCAGAAGGACGAGCAGTACTTC. This encodes CASSLVGTGQKDEQYF.